The 13 T cell receptor beta chains in this list originate from one sample, sequenced in a study of T-cell reconstitution after alpha-beta-depleted transplantation in children. Researchers prepared the TCRbeta library using unique molecular identifiers, the study reports. TCRdb called the PCR reads again in MiXCR, with one record for every CDR3 protein. The table records about 210,000 distinct CDR3 sequences, under 20% of them present only once. The sample here was PBMCs, mostly from graft donor cells, taken 360 days after TCRalphabeta/CD19-depleted stem cell transplant. Receptors were obtained from a male patient between 2 and 10 years old who had a stem cell transplant for acute lymphoblastic leukemia, so the T cells may come from the graft donor.

This clonotype was observed a few times. The chain employs TRBV2 and TRBJ2-7; tentative D call: TRBD1 (6 bases). This CDR3 has 11 amino acids. V dropped 8 bases and J dropped 10 bases, with 15 bases sitting between them. Germline-derived CDR1 and CDR2 are SNHLY and FYNNEI. Here the CDR3 reads CASPQGREQYF. In nucleotides, the CDR3 is TGTGCCAGCCCCCAGGGGCGAGAACAGTACTTC.

This clonotype appeared many times. J is TRBJ1-4 and V is TRBV20-1; D remains ambiguous. With 3 bases removed from V and 7 bases from J, the gap between germline ends came to 18 bases. CDR1 is DFQATT and CDR2 is SNEGSKA in the germline V gene (reference sequence). This CDR3 is 15 amino acids long. CDR3 in DNA: TGCAGTGCTAGTGCCCCGCCGGAATATGGTGAAAAACTGTTTTTT. Translating it yields CSASAPPEYGEKLFF.

The CDR3 region has the DNA TGTGCCAGCAGTAAATTGGTGCGGGAAAAACTGTTTTTT. Amino acids: CASSKLVREKLFF. The chain couples TRBV12-3 or TRBV12-4 to TRBJ1-4; D is unresolved. CDR3 length equals 13 residues. V dropped 5 bases and J dropped 8 bases, with 12 bases sitting between them.

The gene calls are TRBV24-1 and TRBJ2-2; D possibly matches TRBD1 or TRBD2 (5 bases each). Germline loops: CDR1 KGHDR, CDR2 SFDVKD. Trimming took off 3 bases at V and 3 bases at J, with 10 bases between the two ends. This CDR3 comprises 15 residues. DNA of the CDR3: TGTGCCACCAGTGATGATGGGACGGACACCGGGGAGCTGTTTTTT. Residues: CATSDDGTDTGELFF.

Ten or more counts support this clonotype. V is TRBV12-3 or TRBV12-4 and J is TRBJ2-3, with unresolved D. The CDR3 covers 9 residues. The DNA for the CDR3 is TGTCCCCAAACAGATACGCAGTATTTT. This gives the protein CPQTDTQYF.

V and J are TRBV6-2 or TRBV6-3 and TRBJ2-7; D possibly corresponds to TRBD1 (6 bases). The CDR3 covers 14 residues. V lost 7 bases, J lost 2 bases, and 15 bases lay in between. Germline CDR1 is MNHEY and CDR2 is SVGEGT. CDR3: CASKYREGTYEQYF. The CDR3 nucleotides read TGTGCCAGCAAGTACAGGGAAGGGACCTACGAGCAGTACTTC.

The genes are TRBV10-3 and TRBJ1-1, with D possibly TRBD1 on 5 matching bases. Per germline, CDR1 ENHRY and CDR2 SYGVKD. V dropped 6 bases and J dropped 6 bases, with 14 bases sitting between them. The CDR3 is made up of 13 amino acids. CDR3 nucleotide sequence: TGTGCCATCAGGGGTTGGGGGGAGCCTGAAGCTTTCTTT. Translating gives CAIRGWGEPEAFF.

This clonotype turned up a few times. The chain employs TRBV21-1 and TRBJ1-2. TRBV21-1 has pseudogene status. This CDR3 region has 16 residues. CDR3 DNA: TGTGCCAGCAACCCCAGCGGGGGGCCTAATAACTATGGCTACACCTTC. This gives the protein CASNPSGGPNNYGYTF.

J is TRBJ2-7 and V is TRBV5-1, with TRBD1 identical over 7 bases. V gave up 5 bases and J gave up 1 base; unmatched junction bases: 6. The CDR3 is made up of 14 amino acids. Germline lookup yields CDR1 SGHRS and CDR2 YFSETQ. The CDR3 DNA sequence: TGCGCCAGCAGATCTGACAGGGCTTCCTACGAGCAGTACTTC. Amino acids: CASRSDRASYEQYF.

This clonotype was detected ten times or more. This chain uses TRBV20-1 with TRBJ1-1; TRBD1 matches at 8 bases. This CDR3 region has 13 residues. V lost 5 bases to trimming and J lost 4 bases; unmatched junction nucleotides: 6. CDR1 and CDR2 from the germline V gene are DFQATT and SNEGSKA (reference sequence). The CDR3 bases are TGCAGTGCTCGGAGGACAGGGACCACTGAAGCTTTCTTT. This sequence encodes CSARRTGTTEAFF.

The table lists this clonotype with a few counts. CDR3 amino acids: CASSLGRQEQFF. CDR3 nucleotide sequence: TGTGCCAGCAGCTTGGGGAGGCAGGAGCAGTTCTTC. This chain uses TRBV7-9 with TRBJ2-1, with a tentative D call TRBD2 (6 bases). V was shortened by 3 bases and J by 10 bases, with 10 bases between the two germline ends. This CDR3 region has 12 residues. Per the germline V gene, CDR1 is SEHNR and CDR2 is FQNEAQ (reference sequence).

This chain uses TRBV12-3 or TRBV12-4 with TRBJ2-7; 7 bases align to TRBD1. Trimming at V came to 2 bases and at J to 12 bases, leaving 7 bases not matched to a gene. This CDR3 comprises 12 residues. The CDR3 loop is CASSLKGRQGYF. The DNA of the CDR3 is TGTGCCAGCAGTTTAAAGGGGAGACAGGGGTACTTC.

The chain couples TRBV20-1 to TRBJ1-4; D possibly corresponds to TRBD1 (5 bases). The CDR3 loop spans 12 amino acids. V lost 3 bases, J lost 10 bases, and 12 bases lay in between. The germline V gene has CDR1 DFQATT and CDR2 SNEGSKA (reference sequence). CDR3 sequence (DNA): TGCAGTGCTAGGGGGGGGACCGGAAAACTGTTTTTT. Residues: CSARGGTGKLFF.